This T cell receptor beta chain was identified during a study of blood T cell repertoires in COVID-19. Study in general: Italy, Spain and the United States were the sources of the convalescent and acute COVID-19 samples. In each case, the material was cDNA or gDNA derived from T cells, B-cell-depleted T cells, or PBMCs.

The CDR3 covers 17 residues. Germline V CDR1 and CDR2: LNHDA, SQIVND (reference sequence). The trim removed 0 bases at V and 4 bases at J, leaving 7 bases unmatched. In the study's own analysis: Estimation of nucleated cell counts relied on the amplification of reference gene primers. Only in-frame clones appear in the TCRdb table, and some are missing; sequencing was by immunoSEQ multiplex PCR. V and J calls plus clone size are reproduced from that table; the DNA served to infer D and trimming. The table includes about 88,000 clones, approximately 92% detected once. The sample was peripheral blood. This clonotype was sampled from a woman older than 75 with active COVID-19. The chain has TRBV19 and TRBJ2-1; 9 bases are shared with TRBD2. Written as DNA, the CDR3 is TGTGCCAGTAGTATAGACAGTCGACTAGCGGAATACAATGAGCAGTTCTTC. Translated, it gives CASSIDSRLAEYNEQFF. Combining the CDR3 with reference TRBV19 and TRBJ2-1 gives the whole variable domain DGGITQSPKYLFRKEGQNVTLSCEQNLNHDAMYWYRQDPGQGLRLIYYSQIVNDFQKGDIAEGYSVSREKKESFPLTVTSAQKNPTAFYLCASSIDSRLAEYNEQFFGPGTRLTVL.